This T cell receptor beta chain was sequenced during a study of graft-versus-host responses after intestinal transplantation. The CDR3 totals 17 residues. V lost 6 bases and J 0 bases, leaving 18 bases between the germline ends. Germline loops: CDR1 LNHDA, CDR2 SQIVND (reference sequence). Only in-frame clones appear in the TCRdb table, and some are missing; sequencing was by immunoSEQ multiplex PCR. The data show tens of thousands of clones, with under 95% seen just once and 2.5% to 3% held by the top ten. The V and J genes are TRBV19 and TRBJ2-1; D perhaps matches TRBD1 (6 bases). The sequence derives from a human patient who received an intestinal transplant, so some T cells may come from the graft donor. Material: PBMCs, obtained around 120 days after intestinal transplantation. The CDR3 protein is CASSSSRGQSSYNEQFF. Here the CDR3 DNA reads TGTGCCAGTAGCTCCTCTCGGGGACAAAGCTCCTACAATGAGCAGTTCTTC.